This T cell receptor beta chain was recovered during a study of blood T cell repertoires in COVID-19. Looking at the study overall: From the United States, Italy and Spain came samples of acute and convalescent COVID-19. From T cells, B-cell-depleted T cells, or PBMCs came the material, which was cDNA or gDNA.

Study processing details: The authors estimated nucleated cell counts from reference gene primer amplification. Profiling relied on immunoSEQ multiplex PCR, and the TCRdb table lists in-frame clones only, not all of them. Clone size and the V and J calls come from that table; the DNA yielded D and trimming. The sample includes 120,000 to 150,000 clones, about 91% of them seen just once. The CDR3 runs to 17 residues. With V trimmed by 5 bases and J by 5 bases, 13 bases remained unmatched. Germline V gene sequence: CDR1 LNHDA, CDR2 SQIVND (reference sequence). The sample taken for sequencing was peripheral blood. The chain employs TRBV19 and TRBJ2-3; 10 bases agree with TRBD1. This receptor was obtained from a woman aged 55 to 70 with acute or convalescent COVID-19. This CDR3 reads CASSPARDRGLGDTQYF. The CDR3 bases are TGTGCCAGTAGTCCCGCCAGGGACAGGGGTCTTGGAGATACGCAGTATTTT.